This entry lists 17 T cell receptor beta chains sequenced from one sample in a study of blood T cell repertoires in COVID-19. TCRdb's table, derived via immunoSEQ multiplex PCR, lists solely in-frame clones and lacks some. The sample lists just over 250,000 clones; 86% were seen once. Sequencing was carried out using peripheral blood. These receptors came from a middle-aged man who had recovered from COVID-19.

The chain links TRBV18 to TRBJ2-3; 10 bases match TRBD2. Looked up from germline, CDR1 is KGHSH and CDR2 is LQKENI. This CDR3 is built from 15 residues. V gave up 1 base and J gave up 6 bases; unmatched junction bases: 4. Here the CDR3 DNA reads TGTGCCAGCTCACCACGAGCGGGAGGGCTGGATACGCAGTATTTT. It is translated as CASSPRAGGLDTQYF.

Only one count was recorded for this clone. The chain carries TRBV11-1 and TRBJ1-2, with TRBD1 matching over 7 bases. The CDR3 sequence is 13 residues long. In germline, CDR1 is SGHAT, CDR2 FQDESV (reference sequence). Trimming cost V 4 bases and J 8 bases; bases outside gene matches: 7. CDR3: CASSSRGLRGYTF. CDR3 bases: TGTGCCAGCAGCTCAAGGGGGCTACGAGGCTACACCTTC.

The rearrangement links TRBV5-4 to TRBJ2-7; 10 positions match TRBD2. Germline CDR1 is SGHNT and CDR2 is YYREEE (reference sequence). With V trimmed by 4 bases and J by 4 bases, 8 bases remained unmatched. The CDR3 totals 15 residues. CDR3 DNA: TGTGCCAGCAGCCTGGAAAGCGGGGGGGCTTACGAGCAGTACTTC. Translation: CASSLESGGAYEQYF.

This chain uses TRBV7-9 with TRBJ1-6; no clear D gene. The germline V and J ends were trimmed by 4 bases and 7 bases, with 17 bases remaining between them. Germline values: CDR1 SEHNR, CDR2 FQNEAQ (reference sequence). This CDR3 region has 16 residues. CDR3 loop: CASSSLGPTGNSPLHF. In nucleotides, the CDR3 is TGTGCCAGCAGCTCACTCGGGCCAACGGGGAATTCACCCCTCCACTTT.

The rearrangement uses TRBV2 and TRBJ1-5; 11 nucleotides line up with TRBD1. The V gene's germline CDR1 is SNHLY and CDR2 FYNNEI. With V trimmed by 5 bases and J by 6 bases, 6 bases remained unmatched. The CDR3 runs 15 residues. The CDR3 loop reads CASSPVGTGGQPQHF. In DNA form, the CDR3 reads TGTGCCAGCAGTCCAGTGGGGACAGGGGGTCAGCCCCAGCATTTT. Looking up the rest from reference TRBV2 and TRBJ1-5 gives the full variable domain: EPEVTQTPSHQVTQMGQEVILRCVPISNHLYFYWYRQILGQKVEFLVSFYNNEISEKSEIFDDQFSVERPDGSNFTLKIRSTKLEDSAMYFCASSPVGTGGQPQHFGDGTRLSIL.

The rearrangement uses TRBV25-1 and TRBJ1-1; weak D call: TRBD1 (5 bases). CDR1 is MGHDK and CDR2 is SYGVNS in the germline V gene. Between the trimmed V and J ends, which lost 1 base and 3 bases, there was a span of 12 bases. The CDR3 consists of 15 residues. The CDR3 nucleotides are TGTGCCAGCAGTGAATTGGGGGGAAGCGACACTGAAGCTTTCTTT. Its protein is CASSELGGSDTEAFF.

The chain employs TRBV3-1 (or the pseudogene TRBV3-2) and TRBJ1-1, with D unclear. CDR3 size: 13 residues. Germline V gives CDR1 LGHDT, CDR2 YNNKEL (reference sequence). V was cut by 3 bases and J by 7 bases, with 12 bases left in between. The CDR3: CASSHRRAGEAFF. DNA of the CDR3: TGTGCCAGCAGCCATAGGAGAGCGGGTGAAGCTTTCTTT.

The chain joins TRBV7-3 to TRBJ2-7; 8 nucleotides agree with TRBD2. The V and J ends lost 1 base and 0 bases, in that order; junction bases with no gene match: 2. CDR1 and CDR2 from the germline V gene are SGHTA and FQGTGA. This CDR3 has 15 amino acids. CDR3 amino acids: CASSLIAGSSYEQYF. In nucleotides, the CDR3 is TGTGCCAGCAGCTTAATAGCGGGGAGCTCCTACGAGCAGTACTTC.

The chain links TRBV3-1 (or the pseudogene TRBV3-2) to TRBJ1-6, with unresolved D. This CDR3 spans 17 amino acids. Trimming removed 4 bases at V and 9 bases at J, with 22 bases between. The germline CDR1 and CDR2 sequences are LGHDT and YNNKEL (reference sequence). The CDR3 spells CASSRRVGRLGVSPLHF. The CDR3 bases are TGTGCCAGCAGCCGCCGAGTCGGCAGATTGGGAGTTTCACCCCTCCACTTT.

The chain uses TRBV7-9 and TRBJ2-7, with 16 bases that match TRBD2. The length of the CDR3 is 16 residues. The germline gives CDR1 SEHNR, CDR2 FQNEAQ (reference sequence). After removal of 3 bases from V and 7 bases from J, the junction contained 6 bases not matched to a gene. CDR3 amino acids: CASSFGTSGRAGEQYF. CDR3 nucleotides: TGTGCCAGCAGCTTCGGGACTAGCGGGAGGGCCGGGGAGCAGTACTTC.

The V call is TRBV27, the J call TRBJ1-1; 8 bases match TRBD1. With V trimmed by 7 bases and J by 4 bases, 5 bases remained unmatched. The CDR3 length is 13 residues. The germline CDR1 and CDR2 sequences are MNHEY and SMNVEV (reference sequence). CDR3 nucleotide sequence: TGTGCCAGCATTAAAACAGGGGGCACTGAAGCTTTCTTT. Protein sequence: CASIKTGGTEAFF.

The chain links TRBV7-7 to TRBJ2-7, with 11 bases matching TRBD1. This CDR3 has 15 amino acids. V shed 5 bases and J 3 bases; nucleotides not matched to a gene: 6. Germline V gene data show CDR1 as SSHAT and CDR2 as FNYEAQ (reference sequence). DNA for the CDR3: TGTGCCAGCAGCCCTCGGGACAGGGGGGTCTACGAGCAGTACTTC. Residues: CASSPRDRGVYEQYF.

The CDR3 is CASSSLAGGDTQYF. The DNA for the CDR3 is TGTGCCAGCAGCTCTCTAGCGGGAGGGGATACGCAGTATTTT. V and J are TRBV9 and TRBJ2-3; 12 bases agree with TRBD2. The CDR3 is 14 amino acids. Germline values: CDR1 SGDLS, CDR2 YYNGEE. With V trimmed by 4 bases and J by 6 bases, 3 bases remained unmatched.

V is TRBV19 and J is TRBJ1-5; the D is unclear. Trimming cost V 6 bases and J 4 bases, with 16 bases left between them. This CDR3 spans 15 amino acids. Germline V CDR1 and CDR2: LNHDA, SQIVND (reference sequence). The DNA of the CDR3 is TGTGCCAGTAGCCGGGAGGGATGGGCAAATCAGCCCCAGCATTTT. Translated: CASSREGWANQPQHF.

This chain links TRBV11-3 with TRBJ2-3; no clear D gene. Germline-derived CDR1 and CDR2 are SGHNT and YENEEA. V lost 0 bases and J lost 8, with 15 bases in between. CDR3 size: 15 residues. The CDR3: CASSLDGPRSGTQYF. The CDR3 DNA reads TGTGCCAGCAGCTTAGACGGCCCCCGGAGTGGTACGCAGTATTTT.

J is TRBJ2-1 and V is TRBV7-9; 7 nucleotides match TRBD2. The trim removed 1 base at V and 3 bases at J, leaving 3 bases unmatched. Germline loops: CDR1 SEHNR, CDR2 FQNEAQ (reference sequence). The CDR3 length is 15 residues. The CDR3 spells CASSLDGGSYNEQFF. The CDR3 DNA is TGTGCCAGCAGCTTAGATGGCGGGAGCTACAATGAGCAGTTCTTC.

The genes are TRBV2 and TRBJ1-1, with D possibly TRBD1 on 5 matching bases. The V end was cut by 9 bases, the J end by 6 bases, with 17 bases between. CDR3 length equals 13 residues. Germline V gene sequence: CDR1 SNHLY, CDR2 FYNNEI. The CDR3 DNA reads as TGTGCCAGTCGTCGGGGGTTCGCGTCTGAAGCTTTCTTT. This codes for CASRRGFASEAFF.